This T cell receptor (beta chain) was retrieved from a study of OX40 agonist ivuxolimab in advanced cancers. This clone came up once. The assay was immunoSEQ multiplex PCR, and TCRdb's table has in-frame clones only and misses some. Of 85,000 to 95,000 clones in the sample, 90% to 95% were seen once. Specimen: CD4+ or CD8+ T cells sorted from blood, collected in a trial of the OX40 agonist ivuxolimab. This sequence was found in an adult with an advanced solid tumor such as melanoma, head and neck, liver or kidney cancer.

The CDR3 DNA reads TGTGCCAGCAGCTATGGGACGGCGGGTGAGCAGTTCTTC. This translates into CASSYGTAGEQFF. The rearrangement links TRBV7-3 to TRBJ2-1; either TRBD1 or TRBD2 may fit D (5 bases each). This CDR3 is built from 13 residues. Deletions cut 4 bases from V and 9 bases from J, with 13 bases between. CDR1 is SGHTA and CDR2 is FQGTGA in the germline V gene.